These T cell receptor beta chains were read from a single sample in a study of shared clonotypes between healthy human individuals. Repertoires were generated with immunoSEQ multiplex PCR, while TCRdb's copy carries only in-frame clones and drops some. The data contain about 2,500,000 clones, around nine tenths of them singletons. The sample was naive CD4+ T cells sorted from blood. Every receptor here comes from a man younger than 30 in good health. Each CDR3 is given with its conserved first and last residue. Fields, in order: J gene, V gene, D gene, clone size, CDR3 DNA, CDR3 protein. D genes are given only for firm matches. Expanded clones are given a class, and other clones once, few, many or no size at all.

>TRBJ1-2|TRBV6-6|TRBD1|NA
TGTGCCAGCATGAGGGGGCTAAGAACCAACTATGGCTACACCTTC
CASMRGLRTNYGYTF
>TRBJ1-3|TRBV10-3|NA|NA
TGTGCCACGTTCGGCTCTGGAAACACCATATATTTT
CATFGSGNTIYF
>TRBJ2-5|TRBV7-9|NA|NA
TGTGCCAGCAGCGAAGGGGGACAAGAGACCCAGTACTTC
CASSEGGQETQYF
>TRBJ1-2|TRBV29-1|TRBD1|NA
TGCAGCGCCCTAGACAGGGGATCGAACTATGGCTACACCTTC
CSALDRGSNYGYTF
>TRBJ1-1|TRBV30|TRBD1|NA
TGTGCCTGGAGCATCGACAGGGACACACGGGCTTTCTTT
CAWSIDRDTRAFF
>TRBJ2-3|TRBV7-2|NA|NA
TGTGCCAGCACTACAAGTCAGGGGCTAAGAGATACGCAGTATTTT
CASTTSQGLRDTQYF
>TRBJ2-7|TRBV7-6|NA|NA
TGTGCCAGCAGCTTAGAGCCCCTCAGACTATACGAGCAGTACTTC
CASSLEPLRLYEQYF
>TRBJ1-4|TRBV30|NA|few
TGTGCCTGGAGTCCGGGACTTGATGAAAAACTGTTTTTT
CAWSPGLDEKLFF
>TRBJ2-7|TRBV28|TRBD2|NA
TGTGCCAGCAGTTTTCTAGCGGGGATCTACGAGCAGTACTTC
CASSFLAGIYEQYF
>TRBJ1-4|TRBV9|NA|NA
TGTGCCAGCAGCGTAGGACAGGCTAATGAAAAACTGTTTTTT
CASSVGQANEKLFF
>TRBJ1-1|TRBV28|NA|NA
TGTGCCAGCAGTAGGGGTGGCACTGAAGCTTTCTTT
CASSRGGTEAFF
>TRBJ2-7|TRBV6-6|NA|NA
TGTGCCAGCAGGCATCAGGGGTCCTCTTACGAGCAGTACTTC
CASRHQGSSYEQYF
>TRBJ2-3|TRBV11-2|TRBD2|NA
TGTGCCAGCACCCAAGGCCCAGCGGGAGTTGATACGCAGTATTTT
CASTQGPAGVDTQYF
>TRBJ1-5|TRBV23-1|NA|NA
TGCGCCAGCAGTCAATCGGGGGGGAAAGGCTATCAGCCCCAGCATTTT
CASSQSGGKGYQPQHF
>TRBJ1-2|TRBV28|TRBD1|NA
TGTGCCAGCAGTTTACCCTCTACGGGACAGGGATTGCTTGGCTACACCTTC
CASSLPSTGQGLLGYTF
>TRBJ2-1|TRBV9|NA|NA
TGTGCCAGCAGCGTCTCCCTAGCGCCCGAGAGAAATGAGCAGTTCTTC
CASSVSLAPERNEQFF
>TRBJ2-7|TRBV6-1|NA|NA
TGTGCCAGCAGTGAAGAGGGGCTCTTTAGCTACGAGCAGTACTTC
CASSEEGLFSYEQYF